These 32 T cell receptor beta chains originate from one sample sequenced in a study of T cells in localized non-small cell lung cancer. Method: immunoSEQ multiplex PCR; TCRdb's copy keeps in-frame clones and lacks some. The data show some 29,000 clones, roughly 90% seen once. The specimen was peripheral blood, collected before any cancer treatment. These receptors were taken from a woman aged 18-49 years with stage I lung adenocarcinoma.

The chain is built from TRBV19 and TRBJ2-7, with D possibly TRBD2 on 5 matching bases. The CDR3 is 17 residues long. The V end lost 6 bases, the J end lost 1 base, and 22 bases lay between the germline ends. Germline CDR1 reads LNHDA; CDR2 reads SQIVND (reference sequence). The CDR3 here is CASSLVVGGSLSYEQYF. DNA of the CDR3: TGTGCCAGTAGCCTCGTTGTCGGAGGCAGTCTATCCTACGAGCAGTACTTC.

The count of this clone is one. The V gene is TRBV30, the J gene TRBJ2-1; D uncertain. Germline V gene data show CDR1 as GTSNPN and CDR2 as SVGIG (reference sequence). Trimming took 8 bases from V and 5 from J, leaving 16 bases between them. The CDR3 runs 13 residues. CDR3 sequence: CARMPIGDNEQFF. Written as DNA, the CDR3 is TGTGCCCGAATGCCGATCGGAGACAATGAGCAGTTCTTC.

The V call is TRBV29-1, the J call TRBJ1-3, with TRBD1 matching 7 bases. Germline trimming cut 7 bases from V and 2 bases from J; bases unmatched to any gene: 8. Germline V CDR1 and CDR2: SQVTM, ANQGSEA. The CDR3 consists of 14 residues. The CDR3 region has the DNA TGCAGCGCTTCCGGGACAGAAACTGGAAACACCATATATTTT. Protein: CSASGTETGNTIYF.

By share of the sample, this clone is medium-sized. The chain links TRBV10-3 to TRBJ1-2; possible D gene TRBD1, 6 bases. Trimming removed 0 bases from V and 4 bases from J, with 9 bases in between. From germline, CDR1 is ENHRY and CDR2 SYGVKD. This CDR3 is 14 amino acids long. CDR3 DNA sequence: TGTGCCATCAGTGAGTCGGGACACCGCTATGGCTACACCTTC. Residues: CAISESGHRYGYTF.

The genes are TRBV30 and TRBJ2-1; unclear D gene. Trimming removed 0 bases from V and 4 bases from J, with 7 bases in between. From germline, CDR1 is GTSNPN and CDR2 SVGIG (reference sequence). The CDR3 is 13 amino acids. CDR3: CAWSVNGYNEQFF. The CDR3 nucleotides read TGTGCCTGGAGTGTTAACGGATACAATGAGCAGTTCTTC.

J is TRBJ1-1 and V is TRBV27; 9 bases align to TRBD1. Germline CDR1 is MNHEY and CDR2 is SMNVEV (reference sequence). Trimming took 4 bases from V and 4 from J; bases not matched to a gene: 7. This CDR3 has 15 residues. The CDR3 nucleotides read TGTGCCAGCAGTTCGTACAGGGGGCCCCGCACTGAAGCTTTCTTT. It translates to CASSSYRGPRTEAFF.

This clone came up a few times. The V and J genes are TRBV5-1 and TRBJ2-5, with unresolved D. Germline V gene sequence: CDR1 SGHRS, CDR2 YFSETQ. There are 15 residues in the CDR3. Trimming removed 6 bases at V and 2 bases at J, with 17 bases between. DNA for the CDR3: TGCGCCAGCACCCCGTTTGGGGAAAAGCAAGAGACCCAGTACTTC. Amino acids: CASTPFGEKQETQYF.

For the CDR3, the DNA is TGCAGCGTACCGGGACACCCCGACAATGAGCAGTTCTTC. Amino acid sequence: CSVPGHPDNEQFF. This chain links TRBV29-1 with TRBJ2-1; TRBD1 might be the D (6 bases). V shed 6 bases and J shed 5 bases, with 14 bases lying between them. The CDR3 has 13 amino acids. Germline assignment: CDR1 SQVTM and CDR2 ANQGSEA.

CDR3 sequence: CASRRQGAGDEQFF. CDR3 bases: TGTGCCAGCAGAAGACAGGGGGCAGGGGATGAGCAGTTCTTC. This sequence joins TRBV6-1 and TRBJ2-1, with 10 bases fitting TRBD1. The CDR3 has 14 amino acids. J lost 8 bases, V lost 6 bases, and 7 bases had no gene match. Germline V CDR1 and CDR2: MNHNS, SASEGT.

This chain uses TRBV6-6 with TRBJ2-1, with D hard to call. The CDR3 loop spans 13 amino acids. Germline V lookup: CDR1 MNHNY, CDR2 SVGAGI (reference sequence). The V end was cut by 6 bases, the J end by 4 bases, with 10 bases between. The CDR3 sequence: CASSHPAYNEQFF. CDR3 bases: TGTGCCAGCAGCCACCCCGCGTACAATGAGCAGTTCTTC.

CDR3 sequence (DNA): TGTGCCAGCAGCTCGGACCCCCCCTCGGACATTCAGTACTTC. As protein: CASSSDPPSDIQYF. V and J are TRBV5-6 and TRBJ2-4; D unclear. CDR3 length: 14 residues. Germline lookup yields CDR1 SGHDT and CDR2 YYEEEE. The ends were cut back, 3 bases at V and 8 bases at J, with 15 bases in the middle.

The V call is TRBV9, the J call TRBJ1-5; D perhaps matches TRBD1 (6 bases). The CDR3 covers 13 residues. Germline CDR1 is SGDLS and CDR2 is YYNGEE. The V end lost 2 bases, the J end lost 5 bases, and 8 bases lay between the germline ends. CDR3 nucleotides: TGTGCCAGCAGCGTCGGGGGCTATCAGCCCCAGCATTTT. It specifies CASSVGGYQPQHF.

The chain couples TRBV5-1 to TRBJ2-1; unclear D gene. Germline V CDR1 and CDR2: SGHRS, YFSETQ. The V and J ends lost 5 bases and 6 bases respectively, with 6 bases between them. CDR3 length equals 11 residues. Written as DNA, the CDR3 is TGCGCCAGCAGGGGCCCCAATGAGCAGTTCTTC. This codes for CASRGPNEQFF.

The chain joins TRBV11-1 to TRBJ2-1; a weak D match, TRBD2 (6 bases). CDR3 length: 19 residues. The germline V gene encodes CDR1 SGHAT and CDR2 FQDESV (reference sequence). V was clipped by 5 bases and J by 0 bases, with 23 bases between them. The CDR3 reads CASSLGLLASESSYNEQFF. The CDR3 nucleotides read TGTGCCAGCAGCCTGGGACTTTTGGCATCCGAGAGCTCCTACAATGAGCAGTTCTTC.

The chain employs TRBV5-6 and TRBJ1-5, with D perhaps TRBD1 (5 bases). The ends were cut back, 2 bases at V and 6 bases at J, with 9 bases in the middle. This CDR3 is built from 13 residues. Germline V gene sequence: CDR1 SGHDT, CDR2 YYEEEE. CDR3 in amino acids: CASSFRGGQPQHF. Here the CDR3 DNA reads TGTGCCAGCAGCTTTCGGGGGGGTCAGCCCCAGCATTTT. The whole variable domain, remainder taken from reference TRBV5-6 and TRBJ1-5, is DAGVTQSPTHLIKTRGQQVTLRCSPKSGHDTVSWYQQALGQGPQFIFQYYEEEERQRGNFPDRFSGHQFPNYSSELNVNALLLGDSALYLCASSFRGGQPQHFGDGTRLSIL.

The chain joins TRBV19 to TRBJ1-1; 11 nucleotides agree with TRBD1. Germline V gene data show CDR1 as LNHDA and CDR2 as SQIVND (reference sequence). The V segment lost 8 bases and the J segment 5 bases; nucleotides outside the gene matches: 16. The CDR3 spans 17 residues. CDR3 amino acids: CASRDLGQGASGTEAFF. The DNA of the CDR3 is TGTGCCAGTCGGGATCTTGGACAGGGGGCCTCAGGTACTGAAGCTTTCTTT. The whole variable domain, filled in from reference TRBV19 and TRBJ1-1, reads DGGITQSPKYLFRKEGQNVTLSCEQNLNHDAMYWYRQDPGQGLRLIYYSQIVNDFQKGDIAEGYSVSREKKESFPLTVTSAQKNPTAFYLCASRDLGQGASGTEAFFGQGTRLTVV.

The gene calls are TRBV2 and TRBJ2-1, with no clear D. Per the germline V gene, CDR1 is SNHLY and CDR2 is FYNNEI. V dropped 8 bases and J dropped 0 bases, with 14 bases sitting between them. The CDR3 is 15 residues long. In DNA form, the CDR3 reads TGTGCCAGCCAGCGATGGGCGGACTCCTACAATGAGCAGTTCTTC. Translated, it gives CASQRWADSYNEQFF.

This chain connects TRBV10-2 to TRBJ2-7, with a possible D match to TRBD2 (6 bases). Germline lookup yields CDR1 WSHSY and CDR2 SAAADI. The CDR3 is 15 residues long. Between the trimmed V and J ends, which lost 1 base and 0 bases, there was a span of 10 bases. CDR3 sequence (DNA): TGCGCCAGCAGTGAGTTTAGCGGAAGCTCCTACGAGCAGTACTTC. This gives the protein CASSEFSGSSYEQYF.

V is TRBV5-4 and J is TRBJ2-3, with D perhaps matching TRBD1 (6 bases). Trimming removed 2 bases at V and 2 bases at J, with 9 bases between. Germline CDR1 reads SGHNT; CDR2 reads YYREEE (reference sequence). There are 14 residues in the CDR3. This chain's CDR3 is CASSFRDTTDTQYF. The CDR3 coding sequence is TGTGCCAGCAGCTTTCGGGACACCACAGATACGCAGTATTTT.

This chain uses TRBV21-1 with TRBJ1-4. TRBV21-1 is tagged as a pseudogene. The CDR3 is made up of 14 amino acids. CDR3 region: CASSPPKDNEKLFF. As DNA, the CDR3 is TGTGCCAGCAGCCCCCCTAAAGACAATGAAAAACTGTTTTTT.

This clone was recorded only once. The gene calls are TRBV7-2 and TRBJ2-1; tentative D call: TRBD1 (5 bases). The CDR3 is 14 residues long. Trimming cost V 3 bases and J 7 bases, with 13 bases left between them. Germline-derived CDR1 and CDR2 are SGHTA and FQGNSA. The CDR3 nucleotides read TGTGCCAGCAGCTTTAATTTTAGGGGAAATGAGCAGTTCTTC. Translated, it gives CASSFNFRGNEQFF.

J is TRBJ2-3 and V is TRBV30, with D perhaps matching TRBD1 (6 bases). This CDR3 is built from 13 residues. Per germline, CDR1 GTSNPN and CDR2 SVGIG (reference sequence). Trimming took 2 bases from V and 2 from J, leaving 8 bases between them. The CDR3 sequence: CAWSRQDTDTQYF. The CDR3 DNA sequence: TGTGCCTGGAGTAGACAGGACACAGATACGCAGTATTTT.

V gene TRBV5-4 combines with J gene TRBJ2-4; D is unclear. Trimming removed 2 bases at V and 4 bases at J, with 13 bases between. Germline values: CDR1 SGHNT, CDR2 YYREEE (reference sequence). The CDR3 length is 15 residues. DNA of the CDR3: TGTGCCAGCAGCTTATACGGTTTGGAAAAAAACATTCAGTACTTC. It codes for CASSLYGLEKNIQYF.

The rearrangement uses TRBV7-9 and TRBJ2-5; D remains ambiguous. V was pared by 3 bases and J by 4 bases, with 3 bases between. The CDR3 covers 11 residues. Per germline, CDR1 SEHNR and CDR2 FQNEAQ (reference sequence). The CDR3 protein is CASSFSETQYF. The CDR3 DNA sequence: TGTGCCAGCAGCTTCTCAGAGACCCAGTACTTC.

The chain recombines TRBV6-5 with TRBJ2-7; 10 nucleotides line up with TRBD1. J was trimmed by 6 bases and V by 7 bases; bases with no gene match: 12. This CDR3 is built from 15 residues. Germline V gene data show CDR1 as MNHEY and CDR2 as SVGAGI. The chain's CDR3 is CASTRSGTGETEQYF. The CDR3 nucleotides are TGTGCCAGCACTAGAAGCGGGACAGGGGAAACCGAGCAGTACTTC.

CDR3 nucleotide sequence: TGCGCCAGCAGCCAAGCGCGACAGGGGACGGACACTGAAGCTTTCTTT. Amino acids: CASSQARQGTDTEAFF. The V gene is TRBV4-3, the J gene TRBJ1-1, with 8 bases matching TRBD1. Germline V gene lookup returns CDR1 LGHNA and CDR2 YSLEER. Trimming cost V 1 base and J 3 bases; bases outside gene matches: 7. The CDR3 runs to 16 residues.

This chain connects TRBV7-2 to TRBJ2-6; D unclear. In germline, CDR1 is SGHTA, CDR2 FQGNSA. This CDR3 is 14 amino acids long. The germline V and J ends were trimmed by 2 bases and 2 bases, with 4 bases remaining between them. The CDR3 DNA follows: TGTGCCAGCAGCTTATACACTGGGGCCAACGTCCTGACTTTC. Its protein is CASSLYTGANVLTF.

This clone was found once. The chain couples TRBV7-9 to TRBJ2-2; 9 bases fit TRBD2. The CDR3 is made up of 16 amino acids. The trim removed 4 bases at V and 5 bases at J, leaving 8 bases unmatched. Germline CDR1 and CDR2: SEHNR and FQNEAQ (reference sequence). The CDR3 loop is CASSSGLAGRTGELFF. DNA for the CDR3: TGTGCCAGCAGCTCGGGACTAGCCGGGAGAACCGGGGAGCTGTTTTTT. Supplemented by reference TRBV7-9 and TRBJ2-2, the full variable domain reads DTGVSQNPRHKITKRGQNVTFRCDPISEHNRLYWYRQTLGQGPEFLTYFQNEAQLEKSRLLSDRFSAERPKGSFSTLEIQRTEQGDSAMYLCASSSGLAGRTGELFFGEGSRLTVL.

This clone was detected once. This chain connects TRBV18 to TRBJ2-7, with TRBD1 identical over 8 bases. Germline CDR1 and CDR2: KGHSH and LQKENI. Trimming took 5 bases from V and 3 from J; bases not matched to a gene: 6. The CDR3 has 14 residues. The CDR3 nucleotides read TGTGCCAGCTCAAGAATGGGACAGGTCTACGAGCAGTACTTC. Protein sequence: CASSRMGQVYEQYF.

The V and J genes are TRBV6-5 and TRBJ1-5; no clear D. Deletions cut 7 bases from V and 3 bases from J, with 10 bases between. Looked up from germline, CDR1 is MNHEY and CDR2 is SVGAGI. The CDR3 is 13 residues long. CDR3 loop: CASTAGYNQPQHF. CDR3 nucleotides: TGTGCCAGCACGGCGGGGTACAATCAGCCCCAGCATTTT.

This chain uses TRBV5-4 with TRBJ2-7; 9 bases agree with TRBD2. Trimming at V came to 0 bases and at J to 0 bases, leaving 7 bases not matched to a gene. This CDR3 spans 17 amino acids. Germline-derived CDR1 and CDR2 are SGHNT and YYREEE (reference sequence). In DNA, the CDR3 is TGTGCCAGCAGCTTGGTACGGACTAGCGATTACTCCTACGAGCAGTACTTC. Translation gives CASSLVRTSDYSYEQYF.

J is TRBJ1-5 and V is TRBV6-6; tentative D call: TRBD1 (5 bases). Trimming stripped 6 bases from V and 0 bases from J, with 9 bases between. The CDR3 consists of 14 residues. CDR1 and CDR2 (germline): MNHNY, SVGAGI (reference sequence). The CDR3 sequence: CASSSRDSNQPQHF. CDR3 in DNA: TGTGCCAGCAGCTCCAGGGATAGCAATCAGCCCCAGCATTTT.